One sample yielded the 11 T cell receptor beta chains listed below, sequenced in a study of identical twins. Each CDR3 protein is one row after TCRdb ran MiXCR on the 5' RACE reads. The sample has 550,000 to 800,000 distinct CDR3 sequences, 7.1% seen once; the top ten hold less than 2%. A further study also used this sample, focusing on yellow fever vaccine responses in identical twins.

Sequenced sample: PBMCs. All receptors come from a young woman in good health.

The rearrangement uses TRBV20-1 and TRBJ1-2; D remains ambiguous. This CDR3 contains 15 residues. V lost 4 bases and J 1 base, leaving 16 bases between the germline ends. Germline loops: CDR1 DFQATT, CDR2 SNEGSKA (reference sequence). The CDR3 sequence is CSATTAQTNNYGYTF. CDR3 nucleotides: TGCAGTGCTACCACCGCCCAAACGAATAACTATGGCTACACCTTC.

The chain uses TRBV20-1 and TRBJ2-7; tentative D call: TRBD1 (7 bases). Germline V CDR1 and CDR2: DFQATT, SNEGSKA (reference sequence). Deletions cut 5 bases from V and 3 bases from J, with 20 bases between. CDR3 length: 15 residues. The CDR3 is CSAFPQGGLVYEQYV. The CDR3 nucleotides are TGCAGTGCTTTCCCCCAGGGGGGCCTCGTCTACGAGCAGTACGTC.

This clonotype was picked up a small number of times. This rearrangement joins TRBV24-1 to TRBJ2-5; D possibly corresponds to TRBD1 (6 bases). The CDR3 has 13 residues. Trimming took off 7 bases at V and 0 bases at J, with 8 bases between the two ends. From germline, CDR1 is KGHDR and CDR2 SFDVKD. CDR3 protein: CATSDRNQETQYF. In DNA, the CDR3 is TGTGCCACCAGCGACAGGAACCAAGAGACCCAGTACTTC.

This clonotype was observed many times. CDR3 sequence: CATSDAKGTGGPYEQYV. CDR3 DNA sequence: TGTGCCACCAGTGATGCAAAAGGGACAGGGGGCCCCTACGAGCAGTACGTC. The V and J genes are TRBV24-1 and TRBJ2-7; 12 nucleotides line up with TRBD1. CDR1 KGHDR and CDR2 SFDVKD come from the germline V gene. The CDR3 has 17 amino acids. Trimming cost V 3 bases and J 2 bases; bases outside gene matches: 7.

This clonotype was detected a few times. The chain has TRBV3-1 and TRBJ2-4, with D tentatively TRBD1 (5 bases). V lost 4 bases, J lost 4 bases, and 14 bases lay in between. Germline values: CDR1 LGHDT, CDR2 YNNKEL (reference sequence). The length of the CDR3 is 15 residues. The CDR3 sequence: CASSPRTSPKNIQYF. The CDR3 DNA sequence: TGTGCCAGCAGCCCTCGGACAAGCCCAAAAAACATTCAGTACTTC.

This clonotype was detected many times. This chain joins TRBV7-2 and TRBJ2-1; 11 nucleotides match TRBD2. CDR1 and CDR2 (germline): SGHTA, FQGNSA. V lost 5 bases and J lost 10; bases outside the gene matches: 7. The CDR3 totals 14 residues. As DNA, the CDR3 is TGTGCCAGCAGCATGGGACTAGCGGTGCGGGAGCAGTTCTTC. Translation: CASSMGLAVREQFF.

A few counts support this clonotype. J is TRBJ2-1 and V is TRBV12-3 or TRBV12-4, with 8 bases matching TRBD1. The CDR3 sequence is 16 residues long. J gave up 0 bases and V 5 bases, and 6 bases lay outside the gene matches. The CDR3 loop reads CASSPGTGRSYNEQFF. The CDR3 DNA follows: TGTGCCAGCAGTCCAGGGACAGGTCGCTCCTACAATGAGCAGTTCTTC.

This clonotype was picked up many times. V is TRBV18 and J is TRBJ2-7; D is unresolved. With 6 bases removed from V and 5 bases from J, the gap between germline ends came to 14 bases. CDR1 is KGHSH and CDR2 is LQKENI in the germline V gene. The length of the CDR3 is 13 residues. Here the CDR3 DNA reads TGTGCCAGCTCGTCGACATACCCCAACGAGCAGTACTTC. This sequence encodes CASSSTYPNEQYF. Using reference TRBV18 and TRBJ2-7 for the parts outside the CDR3, the full variable domain is NAGVMQNPRHLVRRRGQEARLRCSPMKGHSHVYWYRQLPEEGLKFMVYLQKENIIDESGMPKERFSAEFPKEGPSILRIQQVVRGDSAAYFCASSSTYPNEQYFGPGTRLTVT.

This clonotype was counted many times. The V call is TRBV12-3 or TRBV12-4, the J call TRBJ1-2, with D possibly TRBD1 on 5 matching bases. The CDR3 is made up of 15 amino acids. Between the trimmed V and J ends, which lost 5 bases and 7 bases, there was a span of 20 bases. CDR3 region: CASSPLTGLGPGYTF. The CDR3 nucleotides are TGTGCCAGCAGTCCTTTAACGGGCCTGGGGCCTGGCTACACCTTC.

This clonotype was recorded at least ten times. The chain links TRBV12-3 or TRBV12-4 to TRBJ2-2; TRBD1 might be the D (5 bases). V was trimmed by 4 bases and J by 4 bases, leaving 10 bases between them. This CDR3 spans 14 amino acids. The CDR3 protein is CASSSSDTTGELFF. The CDR3 nucleotides are TGTGCCAGCAGTTCCTCGGACACCACCGGGGAGCTGTTTTTT.

This clonotype was observed at least ten times. This rearrangement joins TRBV7-9 to TRBJ1-1, with 7 nucleotides matching TRBD1. The ends lost 6 bases at V and 4 bases at J; junction bases unmatched: 11. Germline values: CDR1 SEHNR, CDR2 FQNEAQ (reference sequence). This CDR3 contains 15 residues. The chain's CDR3 is CASSRYRGFGTEAFF. DNA for the CDR3: TGTGCCAGCAGTCGTTACAGGGGCTTTGGCACTGAAGCTTTCTTT.